This T cell receptor beta chain was recorded in a study of T cells in Graves' hyperthyroidism and ophthalmopathy. The J segment lost 3 bases and the V segment lost 5 bases, leaving 5 bases of the junction unmatched. Per germline, CDR1 MNHEY and CDR2 SMNVEV (reference sequence). The CDR3 is 15 residues long. Regions amplified from RNA transcripts were the TCR beta CDR3 regions. When the TCR CDR3 underwent first-round RT-PCR, the HTBI primer set was used. TCRdb passed the multiplex PCR reads through MiXCR, listing each CDR3 protein once. The sample yields around 690,000 distinct CDR3 sequences, approximately 15% seen once. Patients aged 18 to 65 had newly diagnosed hyperthyroidism of under 2 months' duration. This clonotype was picked up a small number of times.

The TCR comes from a man aged 45 to 65 with Graves' hyperthyroidism. Sequenced sample: blood. V is TRBV27 and J is TRBJ2-7, with 12 nucleotides matching TRBD2. CDR3 in amino acids: CASSPQGLAGYEQYF. CDR3 DNA: TGTGCCAGCAGTCCGCAGGGACTAGCGGGCTACGAGCAGTACTTC.